These T cell receptor beta chains were read from a single sample in a study of shared clonotypes between healthy human individuals. Sequenced by immunoSEQ multiplex PCR; TCRdb stores in-frame clones only, minus some. This table has fewer than 1.6 million clones, 98% appearing once. Input material: naive CD4+ T cells sorted from blood. These receptors all come from a young man in good health. Both conserved end residues are part of each CDR3. The order of the fields is clone size, J gene, V gene, D gene, CDR3 protein, CDR3 DNA. D genes are given only for firm matches. Rows may omit the clone size; those that give it use once, few, many or a size class.

abundance: NA; j_gene: TRBJ2-7; v_gene: TRBV2; d_gene: TRBD2; CDR3aa: CASSAGLAGEQYF; CDR3nt: TGTGCCAGCAGTGCGGGACTAGCGGGCGAGCAGTACTTC
abundance: NA; j_gene: TRBJ2-5; v_gene: TRBV27; d_gene: NA; CDR3aa: CASRYPVGETQYF; CDR3nt: TGTGCCAGCAGGTACCCCGTTGGAGAGACCCAGTACTTC
abundance: NA; j_gene: TRBJ2-5; v_gene: TRBV18; d_gene: TRBD2; CDR3aa: CASSLMLAGAGETQYF; CDR3nt: TGTGCCAGCTCACTCATGTTAGCGGGAGCGGGGGAGACCCAGTACTTC
abundance: NA; j_gene: TRBJ2-1; v_gene: TRBV2; d_gene: NA; CDR3aa: CASTLEGGNEQFF; CDR3nt: TGTGCCAGCACGCTAGAGGGAGGCAATGAGCAGTTCTTC
abundance: once; j_gene: TRBJ2-7; v_gene: TRBV21-1; d_gene: NA; CDR3aa: CASNGTSGTYEQYF; CDR3nt: TGTGCCAGCAACGGGACTAGCGGAACCTACGAGCAGTACTTC
abundance: NA; j_gene: TRBJ2-1; v_gene: TRBV10-3; d_gene: TRBD2; CDR3aa: CAIDASGYNEQFF; CDR3nt: TGTGCCATCGATGCTAGCGGTTACAATGAGCAGTTCTTC
abundance: once; j_gene: TRBJ1-1; v_gene: TRBV2; d_gene: NA; CDR3aa: CASSAPTVNTEAFF; CDR3nt: TGTGCCAGCAGTGCGCCGACCGTGAACACTGAAGCTTTCTTT
abundance: NA; j_gene: TRBJ1-1; v_gene: TRBV7-9; d_gene: NA; CDR3aa: CASSLLGGRVNTEAFF; CDR3nt: TGTGCCAGCAGCTTGCTCGGGGGTAGAGTGAACACTGAAGCTTTCTTT
abundance: NA; j_gene: TRBJ2-1; v_gene: TRBV19; d_gene: NA; CDR3aa: CASSIDRTHNEQFF; CDR3nt: TGTGCCAGTAGTATAGATCGGACTCACAATGAGCAGTTCTTC
abundance: NA; j_gene: TRBJ2-7; v_gene: TRBV5-6; d_gene: NA; CDR3aa: CASSTGLSYEQYF; CDR3nt: TGTGCCAGCAGTACAGGTCTCTCCTACGAGCAGTACTTC
abundance: NA; j_gene: TRBJ1-1; v_gene: TRBV28; d_gene: NA; CDR3aa: CASSFPVTGVGAFF; CDR3nt: TGTGCCAGCAGTTTTCCCGTAACGGGGGTCGGAGCTTTCTTT
abundance: NA; j_gene: TRBJ2-7; v_gene: TRBV7-9; d_gene: TRBD2; CDR3aa: CASSLRLAETYEQYF; CDR3nt: TGTGCCAGCAGCTTAAGACTAGCGGAAACCTACGAGCAGTACTTC
abundance: NA; j_gene: TRBJ1-4; v_gene: TRBV7-6; d_gene: NA; CDR3aa: CASSSAEVANEKLFF; CDR3nt: TGTGCCAGCAGCAGTGCGGAGGTGGCTAATGAAAAACTGTTTTTT
abundance: NA; j_gene: TRBJ2-1; v_gene: TRBV5-1; d_gene: TRBD2; CDR3aa: CASRGTSDEQFF; CDR3nt: TGCGCCAGCAGGGGGACTAGCGATGAGCAGTTCTTC
abundance: once; j_gene: TRBJ2-7; v_gene: TRBV6-1; d_gene: NA; CDR3aa: CASTFAGSYEQYF; CDR3nt: TGTGCCAGCACCTTTGCCGGGAGCTACGAGCAGTACTTC
abundance: NA; j_gene: TRBJ2-3; v_gene: TRBV7-9; d_gene: TRBD2; CDR3aa: CASSWPGLAGAPSTDTQYF; CDR3nt: TGTGCCAGCAGCTGGCCGGGACTAGCGGGAGCCCCTAGCACAGATACGCAGTATTTT
abundance: once; j_gene: TRBJ2-7; v_gene: TRBV29-1; d_gene: NA; CDR3aa: CSASTGFGEQYF; CDR3nt: TGCAGCGCCTCGACAGGCTTTGGCGAGCAGTACTTC
abundance: NA; j_gene: TRBJ2-2; v_gene: TRBV11-2; d_gene: TRBD2; CDR3aa: CASSLVWASGSWTGELFF; CDR3nt: TGTGCCAGCAGCTTAGTATGGGCTAGCGGGAGTTGGACCGGGGAGCTGTTTTTT
abundance: NA; j_gene: TRBJ1-2; v_gene: TRBV18; d_gene: TRBD1; CDR3aa: CASSPSPTGEREGGYTF; CDR3nt: TGTGCCAGCTCACCATCGCCGACAGGGGAGAGGGAGGGCGGCTACACCTTC
abundance: NA; j_gene: TRBJ2-7; v_gene: TRBV28; d_gene: TRBD2; CDR3aa: CASSLAGLAGALSYEQYF; CDR3nt: TGTGCCAGCAGTTTAGCGGGACTAGCGGGAGCCCTCTCATACGAGCAGTACTTC
abundance: NA; j_gene: TRBJ2-1; v_gene: TRBV5-4; d_gene: NA; CDR3aa: CASSLVSGADNEQFF; CDR3nt: TGTGCCAGCAGCTTGGTATCCGGGGCAGACAATGAGCAGTTCTTC
abundance: NA; j_gene: TRBJ2-6; v_gene: TRBV10-3; d_gene: NA; CDR3aa: CAIHNSGANVLTF; CDR3nt: TGTGCCATCCATAACTCTGGGGCCAACGTCCTGACTTTC